Listed below are T cell receptor beta chains from one sample, sequenced in a study of T cells in Graves' hyperthyroidism and ophthalmopathy. TCRdb reprocessed the multiplex PCR reads via MiXCR and lists one record per CDR3 protein. The sample contains 550,000 to 700,000 distinct CDR3 sequences, just over 45% of which appear only once. Sequenced input: peripheral blood or thyroid tissue (not recorded which). The receptor source for this set is an adult woman with Graves' disease, either hyperthyroidism or ophthalmopathy (not recorded which). The CDR3 runs from the conserved cysteine through the conserved F or W. The order of the fields is D gene, J gene, CDR3 length, clone size, V gene, CDR3 DNA, CDR3 protein. A D gene is named only where the DNA matches it firmly. The size of a clone is reported for some rows only, either as once, few or many, or as a class for expanded clones.

- | TRBJ1-6 | 14 | - | TRBV6-5 | TGTGCCAGCATGAATCCAGGGGCTAATTCACCCCTCCACTTT | CASMNPGANSPLHF
- | TRBJ1-4 | 14 | few | TRBV6-1 | TGTGCCAGCAGTACCGACGGCGAGAGTGAAAAACTGTTTTTT | CASSTDGESEKLFF
TRBD1 | TRBJ1-5 | 13 | - | TRBV20-1 | TGCAGTGCTTTGACAGGGGGCGATCAGCCCCAGCATTTT | CSALTGGDQPQHF
- | TRBJ1-5 | 14 | many | TRBV12-3/TRBV12-4 | TGTGCCAGCAGCCCTACAGGGTCCAATCAGCCCCAGCATTTT | CASSPTGSNQPQHF
- | TRBJ1-5 | 14 | many | TRBV11-2 | TGTGCCAGCAGCTTAGGTTCAGGGAATCAGCCCCAGCATTTT | CASSLGSGNQPQHF
- | TRBJ1-2 | 17 | few | TRBV7-9 | - | CASSLVANTEAFFGYTF
TRBD1 | TRBJ1-4 | 15 | once | TRBV2 | TGTGCCAGCAGTGTCGGGGACAGCCTGAATGAAAAACTGTTTTTT | CASSVGDSLNEKLFF
TRBD2 | TRBJ2-7 | 16 | many | TRBV5-1 | TGCGCCAGCAGCTTGACTAGCGGCTCCTACCTCTACGAGCAGTACTTC | CASSLTSGSYLYEQYF
- | TRBJ1-1 | 14 | many | TRBV19 | TGTGCCAGTAGCAGGCTCGGACGGAACACTGAAGCTTTCTTT | CASSRLGRNTEAFF
- | TRBJ1-5 | 13 | - | TRBV2 | TGTGCCAGCAGTGAAGGGACTAGCGGGCGCGAGCATTTT | CASSEGTSGREHF
- | TRBJ1-1 | 14 | many | TRBV20-1 | TGCAGTGCCTCGGGAGGGGGGCGGAACACTGAAGCTTTCTTT | CSASGGGRNTEAFF
TRBD1 | TRBJ2-7 | 14 | few | TRBV28 | TGTGCCAGCACCCCGGGACAGCTCTTTTACGAGCAGTACTTC | CASTPGQLFYEQYF
- | TRBJ1-2 | 14 | many | TRBV5-1 | TGCGCCAGCAGCCCTACTGACAGCCCCTATGGCTACACCTTC | CASSPTDSPYGYTF
TRBD2 | TRBJ2-2 | 15 | many | TRBV12-3/TRBV12-4 | TGTGCCAGCAGGGAACTAGCGGGCGGAGTCGAGGAGCTGTTTTTT | CASRELAGGVEELFF
- | TRBJ1-2 | 15 | - | TRBV20-1 | TGCAGTGCTACCACAACCGGGACAACAAACTATGGCTACACCTTC | CSATTTGTTNYGYTF
- | TRBJ2-5 | 16 | - | TRBV7-3 | TGTGCCAGCAGCTTAGGTGAGGGAACTGGGGAAGAGACCCAGTACTTC | CASSLGEGTGEETQYF